Each of the 32 T cell receptor beta chains below was sequenced from the same sample in a study of blood T cell repertoires in COVID-19. Produced via immunoSEQ multiplex PCR; TCRdb's table is partial and in-frame only. The sample yields roughly 250,000 clones, around 89% seen once. The material sequenced was PBMCs or T cells enriched from blood (not recorded which). These receptors were collected from a middle-aged man who had been exposed to COVID-19.

This chain connects TRBV7-2 to TRBJ1-5; D gene uncertain. The ends were cut back, 0 bases at V and 5 bases at J, with 14 bases in the middle. This CDR3 contains 16 residues. Per the germline V gene, CDR1 is SGHTA and CDR2 is FQGNSA. This CDR3 is CASSLASSGIYQPQHF. The CDR3 nucleotides read TGTGCCAGCAGCTTAGCGTCTTCGGGAATTTATCAGCCCCAGCATTTT.

The rearrangement uses TRBV10-2 and TRBJ2-5; perhaps TRBD1 as D (5 bases). This CDR3 spans 15 amino acids. Deletions cut 0 bases from V and 5 bases from J, with 13 bases between. CDR1 and CDR2 from the germline V gene are WSHSY and SAAADI. The CDR3 loop is CASSESVGAEETQYF. For the CDR3, the DNA is TGCGCCAGCAGTGAGTCCGTTGGGGCCGAGGAGACCCAGTACTTC.

The rearrangement joins TRBV6-5 to TRBJ1-3; D call uncertain. Germline-derived CDR1 and CDR2 are MNHEY and SVGAGI. The CDR3 loop spans 15 amino acids. Trimming pared 10 bases from V and 2 bases from J, leaving 18 bases between. As DNA, the CDR3 is TGTGCCACCTTCCAATTGGGTACAGCTGGAAACACCATATATTTT. Translated, it gives CATFQLGTAGNTIYF.

The chain couples TRBV2 to TRBJ2-3; 8 bases fit TRBD2. Germline lookup yields CDR1 SNHLY and CDR2 FYNNEI. This CDR3 has 17 residues. V shed 6 bases and J 0 bases; nucleotides not matched to a gene: 11. CDR3 in amino acids: CASSSPGGLGSTDTQYF. The CDR3 DNA follows: TGTGCCAGCAGCTCCCCGGGGGGGCTGGGGAGCACAGATACGCAGTATTTT.

The rearrangement links TRBV11-2 to TRBJ2-1; D possibly corresponds to TRBD2 (6 bases). CDR3 length: 19 amino acids. Germline V gene sequence: CDR1 SGHAT, CDR2 FQNNGV. The V and J ends lost 1 base and 0 bases respectively, with 19 bases between them. CDR3 amino acids: CASSLVGPVRRGSYNEQFF. In nucleotides, the CDR3 is TGTGCCAGCAGCTTAGTGGGCCCGGTACGGCGGGGCTCCTACAATGAGCAGTTCTTC. Looking up the rest from reference TRBV11-2 and TRBJ2-1 gives the full variable domain: EAGVAQSPRYKIIEKRQSVAFWCNPISGHATLYWYQQILGQGPKLLIQFQNNGVVDDSQLPKDRFSAERLKGVDSTLKIQPAKLEDSAVYLCASSLVGPVRRGSYNEQFFGPGTRLTVL.

The gene calls are TRBV11-2 and TRBJ1-5; tentative D call: TRBD1 (6 bases). Germline V CDR1 and CDR2: SGHAT, FQNNGV. The CDR3 is made up of 16 amino acids. Deletions cut 5 bases from V and 8 bases from J, with 22 bases between. CDR3 region: CASSLHGSSKGEPQHF. The CDR3 DNA follows: TGTGCCAGCAGCCTACACGGGTCCTCGAAGGGGGAGCCCCAGCATTTT. The complete variable domain, with remaining parts taken from reference TRBV11-2 and TRBJ1-5, reads EAGVAQSPRYKIIEKRQSVAFWCNPISGHATLYWYQQILGQGPKLLIQFQNNGVVDDSQLPKDRFSAERLKGVDSTLKIQPAKLEDSAVYLCASSLHGSSKGEPQHFGDGTRLSIL.

V gene TRBV2 combines with J gene TRBJ2-5, with D possibly being TRBD1 (5 bases). Germline lookup yields CDR1 SNHLY and CDR2 FYNNEI. This CDR3 is 14 amino acids long. The V end lost 7 bases, the J end lost 2 bases, and 14 bases lay between the germline ends. CDR3 nucleotides: TGTGCCAGCATTCGGCAGGGCAGGCAAGAGACCCAGTACTTC. Translation gives CASIRQGRQETQYF.

The V and J genes are TRBV3-1 (or the pseudogene TRBV3-2) and TRBJ1-6; D unresolved. V was pared by 4 bases and J by 5 bases, with 15 bases between. The CDR3 runs to 16 residues. Germline assignment: CDR1 LGHDT and CDR2 YNNKEL (reference sequence). As DNA, the CDR3 is TGTGCCAGCAGCCCGGTAATCCGGGGAGATAATTCACCCCTCCACTTT. This encodes CASSPVIRGDNSPLHF.

The genes are TRBV12-5 and TRBJ2-3; weak D call: TRBD1 (5 bases). This CDR3 has 13 residues. The V gene lost 4 bases and the J gene lost 3 bases, with 8 bases spanning the gap. Germline V gene sequence: CDR1 LGHNT, CDR2 FRNRAP. The CDR3 sequence is CASGSKGTDTQYF. Here the CDR3 DNA reads TGTGCTAGTGGTTCCAAGGGGACAGATACGCAGTATTTT.

The chain carries TRBV24-1 and TRBJ1-1, with 10 bases fitting TRBD1. The CDR3 runs 15 residues. The trim removed 3 bases at V and 4 bases at J, leaving 4 bases unmatched. Germline V CDR1 and CDR2: KGHDR, SFDVKD. CDR3 in amino acids: CATSDPRTGGTEAFF. The CDR3 bases are TGTGCCACCAGTGATCCCCGGACAGGGGGCACTGAAGCTTTCTTT.

This clone has only a few counts. The chain is built from TRBV10-1 and TRBJ2-2; D is possibly TRBD1 (5 bases). The CDR3 runs to 14 residues. Trimming shortened V by 0 bases and J by 5 bases, and 7 bases separated the two germline ends. The germline gives CDR1 WNHNN, CDR2 SYGVQD (reference sequence). As DNA, the CDR3 is TGCGCCAGCAGTGAGTCGAGGACAACCGGGGAGCTGTTTTTT. Translating gives CASSESRTTGELFF.

This clone was seen more than once but under ten times. V usage is TRBV5-6 and J usage is TRBJ2-7; D may be TRBD2 (5 bases). V lost 0 bases and J 7 bases, leaving 8 bases between the germline ends. CDR1 SGHDT and CDR2 YYEEEE come from the germline V gene. This CDR3 spans 12 amino acids. The CDR3 loop reads CASSLADLEQYV. CDR3 bases: TGTGCCAGCAGCTTGGCGGACTTGGAGCAGTACGTC.

V is TRBV24-1 and J is TRBJ2-3; the match to TRBD2 covers 10 bases. The germline V gene encodes CDR1 KGHDR and CDR2 SFDVKD. The CDR3 has 16 amino acids. Trimming cost V 4 bases and J 4 bases; bases outside gene matches: 7. CDR3 bases: TGTGCCACCAGTGACCAGACTAGCGGGCCGCCAGATACGCAGTATTTT. This translates into CATSDQTSGPPDTQYF.

The rearrangement links TRBV5-3 to TRBJ1-2; D not certain. TRBV5-3 is sorted into the ORF group, with uncertain function. CDR3 length equals 15 residues. Deletions cut 4 bases from V and 6 bases from J, with 19 bases between. In DNA, the CDR3 is TGTGCCAGAAGCACGGAGGTGTGGTACTCGGATGGCTACACCTTC. Protein product: CARSTEVWYSDGYTF.

The rearrangement joins TRBV7-8 to TRBJ1-5, with TRBD1 identical over 9 bases. CDR3 size: 15 residues. Germline CDR1 reads SGHVS; CDR2 reads FQNEAQ. J gave up 4 bases and V 1 base, and 2 bases lay outside the gene matches. The CDR3 DNA is TGTGCCAGCAGCTTAGACAGGGGGCGGAATCAGCCCCAGCATTTT. It specifies CASSLDRGRNQPQHF.

The V gene is TRBV7-2, the J gene TRBJ2-3; D perhaps matches TRBD1 (6 bases). In germline, CDR1 is SGHTA, CDR2 FQGNSA. CDR3 length equals 14 residues. Trimming removed 5 bases from V and 4 bases from J, with 13 bases in between. CDR3 protein: CASSIQGIADTQYF. In DNA, the CDR3 is TGTGCCAGCAGCATACAGGGTATAGCAGATACGCAGTATTTT.

This chain links TRBV4-2 with TRBJ2-7, with TRBD1 as a possible D gene (6 bases). Trimming took 4 bases from V and 2 from J, leaving 9 bases between them. Per germline, CDR1 LGHNA and CDR2 YNFKEQ. The CDR3 spans 13 residues. The CDR3 is CASSLDSTYEQYF. The CDR3, as DNA: TGTGCCAGCAGCCTGGACAGTACCTACGAGCAGTACTTC.

The rearrangement joins TRBV9 to TRBJ2-2, with TRBD1 matching 8 bases. This CDR3 has 17 residues. The V gene's germline CDR1 is SGDLS and CDR2 YYNGEE. V shed 3 bases and J 3 bases; nucleotides not matched to a gene: 10. The CDR3: CASSAPGQAPDTGELFF. CDR3 in DNA: TGTGCCAGCAGCGCCCCGGGACAGGCCCCGGACACCGGGGAGCTGTTTTTT.

The chain is built from TRBV27 and TRBJ2-1, with 12 bases that match TRBD2. Trimming cost V 4 bases and J 2 bases; bases outside gene matches: 6. From germline, CDR1 is MNHEY and CDR2 SMNVEV (reference sequence). The CDR3 runs 17 residues. For the CDR3, the DNA is TGTGCCAGCAGTTCCTCCCGACTAGCGGGAGCCTACAATGAGCAGTTCTTC. Translating gives CASSSSRLAGAYNEQFF.

The gene calls are TRBV5-1 and TRBJ1-1; TRBD1 is a possible D gene (6 bases). CDR1 and CDR2 from the germline V gene are SGHRS and YFSETQ. V gave up 6 bases and J gave up 1 base, with 13 bases separating them. The CDR3 is 14 amino acids. CDR3 in amino acids: CASNLRGANTEAFF. CDR3 bases: TGCGCCAGCAACCTCCGGGGGGCGAACACTGAAGCTTTCTTT.

This clone occurred a few times. The chain has TRBV18 and TRBJ1-4; D not certain. V lost 5 bases, J lost 2 bases, and 12 bases lay in between. Germline lookup yields CDR1 KGHSH and CDR2 LQKENI. The CDR3 runs to 15 residues. DNA of the CDR3: TGTGCCAGCTCATCGGGGTATCGTACTAATGAAAAACTGTTTTTT. It codes for CASSSGYRTNEKLFF.

J is TRBJ2-5 and V is TRBV27; 9 nucleotides align to TRBD1. CDR1 and CDR2 (germline): MNHEY, SMNVEV (reference sequence). The CDR3 has 16 amino acids. The trim removed 3 bases at V and 5 bases at J, leaving 10 bases unmatched. This CDR3 is CASSFRTGALMETQYF. The CDR3 DNA is TGTGCCAGCAGTTTCCGGACAGGGGCCCTAATGGAGACCCAGTACTTC.

This clone was seen just once. V gene TRBV3-1 (or the pseudogene TRBV3-2) combines with J gene TRBJ2-3; TRBD1 matches at 9 bases. J lost 2 bases, V lost 5 bases, and 5 bases had no gene match. Germline assignment: CDR1 LGHDT and CDR2 YNNKEL (reference sequence). This CDR3 region has 15 residues. CDR3 nucleotides: TGTGCCAGCAGCTTCCGGGACAGGGTCACAGATACGCAGTATTTT. It yields the protein CASSFRDRVTDTQYF.

This sequence joins TRBV11-3 and TRBJ1-4; 9 bases are shared with TRBD1. The CDR3 length is 13 residues. Germline V gene sequence: CDR1 SGHNT, CDR2 YENEEA. V trimming: 6 bases; J trimming: 9 bases; junction bases outside the gene matches: 5. The CDR3 region has the DNA TGTGCCAGCAGTTTGGGGACAGGGAAAAAACTGTTTTTT. Translated: CASSLGTGKKLFF.

The V gene is TRBV29-1, the J gene TRBJ2-2; possibly TRBD2 for D (6 bases). Germline V gene sequence: CDR1 SQVTM, CDR2 ANQGSEA. V shed 7 bases and J shed 6 bases, with 15 bases lying between them. There are 13 residues in the CDR3. CDR3 bases: TGCAGCGGAGGAGGGTTCGAGGCCGGGGAGCTGTTTTTT. Amino acids: CSGGGFEAGELFF.

This chain connects TRBV3-1 (or the pseudogene TRBV3-2) to TRBJ2-1; 10 positions match TRBD2. Germline lookup yields CDR1 LGHDT and CDR2 YNNKEL (reference sequence). J lost 8 bases, V lost 3 bases, and 7 bases had no gene match. This CDR3 region has 15 residues. CDR3 in DNA: TGTGCCAGCAGCCAGTTAGCGGGAGGTGGCGATGAGCAGTTCTTC. Protein product: CASSQLAGGGDEQFF.

The V call is TRBV11-2, the J call TRBJ2-7, with D perhaps matching TRBD1 (6 bases). This CDR3 is built from 12 residues. Germline CDR1 SGHAT, CDR2 FQNNGV. V shed 6 bases and J shed 7 bases, with 13 bases lying between them. The CDR3 spells CASSHRAGEQYV. The CDR3 DNA is TGTGCCAGCAGTCACAGGGCTGGGGAGCAGTACGTC.

The count of this clone is one. The chain couples TRBV28 to TRBJ1-4; 10 bases align to TRBD1. The trim removed 5 bases at V and 10 bases at J, leaving 10 bases unmatched. The CDR3 is made up of 15 amino acids. The germline CDR1 and CDR2 sequences are MDHEN and SYDVKM. Here the CDR3 reads CASSPSGGQGGKLFF. The CDR3 DNA sequence: TGTGCCAGCAGTCCCTCAGGCGGACAGGGGGGAAAACTGTTTTTT.

This rearrangement joins TRBV5-6 to TRBJ2-7; TRBD1 might be the D (6 bases). This CDR3 has 14 residues. Trimming removed 1 base at V and 2 bases at J, with 10 bases between. CDR1 is SGHDT and CDR2 is YYEEEE in the germline V gene. The CDR3 coding sequence is TGTGCCAGCAGCTTGCGGACAGTCCCCTACGAGCAGTACGTC. It yields the protein CASSLRTVPYEQYV.

The chain recombines TRBV27 with TRBJ2-3; a weak D match, TRBD2 (5 bases). The germline gives CDR1 MNHEY, CDR2 SMNVEV (reference sequence). This CDR3 has 15 residues. Trimming shortened V by 4 bases and J by 0 bases, and 11 bases separated the two germline ends. As DNA, the CDR3 is TGTGCCAGCAGTTCGACAAGGACTAGCACAGATACGCAGTATTTT. As protein: CASSSTRTSTDTQYF.

The chain is built from TRBV29-1 and TRBJ2-1; TRBD2 matches 7 bases. Germline V gives CDR1 SQVTM, CDR2 ANQGSEA. The CDR3 covers 12 residues. CDR3 nucleotide sequence: TGCGGCGGGAGAAGCTCCTACAATGAGCAGTTCTTC. Translated: CGGRSSYNEQFF.

V is TRBV25-1 and J is TRBJ1-1; 7 nucleotides line up with TRBD1. Trimming cost V 11 bases and J 1 base; bases outside gene matches: 7. Germline V gene lookup returns CDR1 MGHDK and CDR2 SYGVNS. This CDR3 has 13 amino acids. CDR3 sequence (DNA): TGTGCCGGCTGGGACAGCCCGAACACTGAAGCTTTCTTT. Its protein is CAGWDSPNTEAFF.